Each of the 30 T cell receptor beta chains below was sequenced from the same sample in a study of spatial heterogeneity in lung cancer (dated by TCRdb to between 2017 and 2020). The time point label corresponds to: blood at routine non-recurrence follow-up after resection. Library method: 5' RACE. TCRdb names NextSeq 500 as the instrument used. Starting from the raw public reads, TCRdb applied fastp trimming at Q25, assembled clones with MiXCR and retained in-frame beta chains. Here each entry gathers all rows of one CDR3 protein and keeps the most common genes and DNA. The sample table shows some 46,000 distinct CDR3 sequences, and 10% to 15% are seen once. The leading ten clones occupy 30% to 35% of the sample. Specimen: PBMCs, collected at follow-up. The receptors shown here come from a male donor with early-stage non-small cell lung cancer.

V gene TRBV12-3 or TRBV12-4 combines with J gene TRBJ1-1; 7 bases align to TRBD1. The V and J ends lost 10 bases and 1 base, in that order; junction bases with no gene match: 9. The CDR3 has 14 amino acids. CDR3 region: CATKPGQQNTEAFF. Here the CDR3 DNA reads TGTGCCACCAAACCGGGACAGCAGAACACTGAAGCTTTCTTT.

This clonotype was seen more than once but under ten times. The rearrangement joins TRBV7-9 to TRBJ2-1; TRBD2 is a possible D gene (5 bases). CDR1 is SEHNR and CDR2 is FQNEAQ in the germline V gene (reference sequence). This CDR3 is 15 amino acids long. V shed 3 bases and J shed 1 base, with 10 bases lying between them. The CDR3 nucleotides read TGTGCCAGCAGCTTTCTCACTAGATCCTACAATGAGCAGTTCTTC. This codes for CASSFLTRSYNEQFF.

The table lists this clonotype with many counts. The chain has TRBV11-2 and TRBJ2-3; no definite D call. From germline, CDR1 is SGHAT and CDR2 FQNNGV. The CDR3 is 15 residues long. With 0 bases removed from V and 1 base from J, the gap between germline ends came to 8 bases. CDR3 protein: CASSLEGSRTDTQYF. As DNA, the CDR3 is TGTGCCAGCAGCTTAGAGGGTTCCCGCACAGATACGCAGTATTTT.

A few counts support this clonotype. The V gene is TRBV3-1, the J gene TRBJ1-2; D unclear. Germline V gene lookup returns CDR1 LGHDT and CDR2 YNNKEL (reference sequence). The ends were cut back, 1 base at V and 11 bases at J, with 11 bases in the middle. This CDR3 spans 12 amino acids. CDR3 nucleotides: TGTGCCAGCAGCCAAGTCTCGCAGGCGTACACCTTC. Its protein is CASSQVSQAYTF.

This clonotype was seen ten or more times. This chain connects TRBV29-1 to TRBJ2-6; 8 bases align to TRBD1. CDR3 length equals 16 residues. Trimming cost V 6 bases and J 2 bases; bases outside gene matches: 9. CDR1 and CDR2 (germline): SQVTM, ANQGSEA. The CDR3 DNA reads as TGCAGCGTACGAGACAGGGGACAGGCTGGGGCCAACGTCCTGACTTTC. Translating gives CSVRDRGQAGANVLTF.

J is TRBJ2-1 and V is TRBV6-1; possibly TRBD1 for D (6 bases). There are 16 residues in the CDR3. The germline V and J ends were trimmed by 4 bases and 1 base, with 14 bases remaining between them. Germline V gene data show CDR1 as MNHNS and CDR2 as SASEGT. The CDR3 DNA is TGTGCCAGCAGTGTTCAGGGGCGGAGGTCCTACAATGAGCAGTTCTTC. It specifies CASSVQGRRSYNEQFF.

This clonotype was counted at least ten times. V usage is TRBV4-1 and J usage is TRBJ1-2; 9 nucleotides line up with TRBD1. CDR3 size: 16 residues. After removal of 1 base from V and 8 bases from J, the junction contained 11 bases not matched to a gene. The germline V gene encodes CDR1 MGHRA and CDR2 YSYEKL. In nucleotides, the CDR3 is TGCGCCAGCAGCCAAGCGGGGACAGGGCGAGTAGGCGGCTACACCTTC. It codes for CASSQAGTGRVGGYTF.

V gene TRBV20-1 combines with J gene TRBJ2-3; 10 nucleotides line up with TRBD2. The CDR3 sequence is 15 residues long. In germline, CDR1 is DFQATT, CDR2 SNEGSKA (reference sequence). The junction had 8 bases not matched to a gene; V was cut back by 3 bases and J by 5 bases. CDR3 residues: CSASKREGQLDTQYF. The CDR3 DNA follows: TGCAGTGCTAGCAAGCGGGAGGGCCAGTTAGATACGCAGTATTTT.

In its sample, this clonotype was seen many times. The CDR3 region is CSASHSRGSSSYEQYF. The CDR3 DNA sequence: TGCAGTGCTAGTCACTCGCGGGGGTCATCTTCCTACGAGCAGTACTTC. The chain uses TRBV20-1 and TRBJ2-7; 7 bases map to TRBD2. This CDR3 region has 16 residues. Germline loops: CDR1 DFQATT, CDR2 SNEGSKA (reference sequence). With 3 bases clipped from V and 1 base from J, the junction kept 12 bases outside the gene matches.

Ten or more counts support this clonotype. V is TRBV7-9 and J is TRBJ2-2, with a weak D call TRBD2 (5 bases). CDR3 length equals 16 residues. Germline V gives CDR1 SEHNR, CDR2 FQNEAQ (reference sequence). The V end lost 4 bases, the J end lost 5 bases, and 17 bases lay between the germline ends. CDR3 amino acids: CASSSRRHEGTGELFF. The CDR3 DNA reads TGTGCCAGCAGCTCCAGGAGGCACGAAGGAACCGGGGAGCTGTTTTTT.

As regards this clonotype: A clone one base away is much larger, so this may be a read error. V gene TRBV20-1 combines with J gene TRBJ1-1; D gene unclear. The CDR3 totals 14 residues. Looked up from germline, CDR1 is DFQATT and CDR2 is SNEGSKA (reference sequence). CDR3 residues: CSARLQGGNTEASF. The CDR3, as DNA: TGCAGTGCTAGACTCCAAGGAGGGAACACTGAAGCTTCCTTT.

The chain links TRBV11-1 to TRBJ2-4, with D perhaps TRBD2 (5 bases). V shed 5 bases and J shed 6 bases, with 11 bases lying between them. CDR1 is SGHAT and CDR2 is FQDESV in the germline V gene (reference sequence). The CDR3 consists of 13 residues. CDR3 DNA sequence: TGTGCCAGCAGCCTCGCACGGGGAAACATTCAGTACTTC. This gives the protein CASSLARGNIQYF.

In its sample, this clonotype was seen a few times. The chain employs TRBV6-5 and TRBJ2-4; TRBD1 matches 9 bases. The CDR3 runs 14 residues. Looked up from germline, CDR1 is MNHEY and CDR2 is SVGAGI. Germline trimming cut 2 bases from V and 7 bases from J; bases unmatched to any gene: 3. CDR3 coding DNA: TGTGCCAGCAGTTACCGACAGGGGGATAACATTCAGTACTTC. Translating it yields CASSYRQGDNIQYF.

This rearrangement joins TRBV6-2 or TRBV6-3 to TRBJ1-1; D not resolved. V gave up 2 bases and J gave up 6 bases, with 10 bases separating them. Germline V gene data show CDR1 as MNHEY and CDR2 as SVGEGT. CDR3 length equals 13 residues. The CDR3 DNA reads TGTGCCAGCAGTTACGCCTACAGAGCTGAAGCTTTCTTT. This gives the protein CASSYAYRAEAFF.

The V and J genes are TRBV30 and TRBJ1-1; D perhaps matches TRBD1 (5 bases). Germline CDR1 GTSNPN, CDR2 SVGIG (reference sequence). This CDR3 comprises 15 residues. V was cut by 0 bases and J by 1 base, with 12 bases left in between. The CDR3 DNA sequence: TGTGCCTGGAGTGTACTGGTACAGGCGAACACTGAAGCTTTCTTT. This translates into CAWSVLVQANTEAFF. Using reference TRBV30 and TRBJ1-1 for the parts outside the CDR3, the full variable domain is SQTIHQWPATLVQPVGSPLSLECTVEGTSNPNLYWYRQAAGRGLQLLFYSVGIGQISSEVPQNLSASRPQDRQFILSSKKLLLSDSGFYLCAWSVLVQANTEAFFGQGTRLTVV.

This clonotype was seen many times. The chain uses TRBV12-3 or TRBV12-4 and TRBJ2-1, with TRBD2 matching over 11 bases. This CDR3 region has 15 residues. J gave up 7 bases and V 3 bases, and 5 bases lay outside the gene matches. As DNA, the CDR3 is TGTGCCAGCAGTTTTTCACTAGCGGGGGCTAATGAGCAGTTCTTC. Translating gives CASSFSLAGANEQFF.

J is TRBJ2-1 and V is TRBV4-2; TRBD2 matches 13 bases. V lost 4 bases and J lost 7; bases outside the gene matches: 13. The germline V gene has CDR1 LGHNA and CDR2 YNFKEQ. The CDR3 is made up of 18 amino acids. CDR3 sequence: CASSPAQLAGGPSNEQFF. Written as DNA, the CDR3 is TGTGCCAGCAGCCCCGCCCAACTAGCGGGGGGGCCGTCGAATGAGCAGTTCTTC.

This clonotype was recorded at least ten times. This chain links TRBV25-1 with TRBJ1-2; D is undetermined. Trimming removed 4 bases from V and 4 bases from J, with 19 bases in between. The CDR3 contains 16 residues. Germline CDR1 is MGHDK and CDR2 is SYGVNS. Here the CDR3 DNA reads TGTGCCAGCAGTGTAAACGGGGTTGCCGCGGCCTATGGCTACACCTTC. This codes for CASSVNGVAAAYGYTF.

Many counts were recorded for this clonotype. The chain joins TRBV25-1 to TRBJ2-1; the D is unclear. The CDR3 totals 14 residues. V lost 0 bases and J 8 bases, leaving 11 bases between the germline ends. CDR1 MGHDK and CDR2 SYGVNS come from the germline V gene. The CDR3 coding sequence is TGTGCCAGCAGTGAATATGGAGCACGGGATGAGCAGTTCTTC. It yields the protein CASSEYGARDEQFF. Full variable domain (outside the CDR3, taken from reference TRBV25-1 and TRBJ2-1): EADIYQTPRYLVIGTGKKITLECSQTMGHDKMYWYQQDPGMELHLIHYSYGVNSTEKGDLSSESTVSRIRTEHFPLTLESARPSHTSQYLCASSEYGARDEQFFGPGTRLTVL.

This clonotype was observed a handful of times. The CDR3 carries no conserved terminal phenylalanine or tryptophan, so it likely arises from a read error. This rearrangement joins TRBV12-3 or TRBV12-4 to TRBJ1-2, with unresolved D. The CDR3 has 13 residues. V gave up 3 bases and J gave up 8 bases, with 13 bases separating them. The CDR3 nucleotides are TGTGCCAGCAGTTTGGAGCCGTCCGGGGGCTACACCTAC. Its protein is CASSLEPSGGYTY.

This clonotype was observed a handful of times. The rearrangement uses TRBV6-1 and TRBJ2-3; a weak D match, TRBD1 (6 bases). Germline-derived CDR1 and CDR2 are MNHNS and SASEGT. Trimming took 0 bases from V and 1 from J, leaving 11 bases between them. This CDR3 has 16 amino acids. For the CDR3, the DNA is TGTGCCAGCAGTGAAGCTTACAGGGCCCGCACAGATACGCAGTATTTT. It encodes CASSEAYRARTDTQYF.

The V and J genes are TRBV7-9 and TRBJ1-5; D may be TRBD1 (6 bases). Trimming cost V 3 bases and J 15 bases, with 15 bases left between them. The CDR3 is made up of 12 amino acids. Germline V gene lookup returns CDR1 SEHNR and CDR2 FQNEAQ (reference sequence). CDR3 sequence reads: CASSFTGQKRHF. The CDR3 DNA follows: TGTGCCAGCAGCTTCACCGGACAGAAGAGGCATTTT.

This clonotype was detected a few times. The chain employs TRBV25-1 and TRBJ1-1; the match to TRBD1 covers 8 bases. Germline trimming cut 2 bases from V and 1 base from J; bases unmatched to any gene: 3. Germline V gene sequence: CDR1 MGHDK, CDR2 SYGVNS. The CDR3 is 15 residues long. The CDR3, as DNA: TGTGCCAGCAGTGAACAGGGGGCTGGGAACACTGAAGCTTTCTTT. It is translated as CASSEQGAGNTEAFF.

This clonotype was counted many times. This chain joins TRBV7-9 and TRBJ2-3; D gene ambiguous. The CDR3 contains 12 residues. V was cut by 2 bases and J by 4 bases, with 4 bases left in between. Germline V CDR1 and CDR2: SEHNR, FQNEAQ (reference sequence). The CDR3 DNA reads TGTGCCAGCAGCTTATGGCCAGATACGCAGTATTTT. It encodes CASSLWPDTQYF.

A few counts support this clonotype. The rearrangement joins TRBV12-3 or TRBV12-4 to TRBJ2-5, with a possible D match to TRBD1 (5 bases). V was cut by 2 bases and J by 5 bases, with 12 bases left in between. The length of the CDR3 is 14 residues. In DNA form, the CDR3 reads TGTGCCAGCAGTTTACGCAGGGCGGTTGAGACCCAGTACTTC. Translating gives CASSLRRAVETQYF.

This clonotype was counted ten times or more. The V call is TRBV12-3 or TRBV12-4, the J call TRBJ2-7; D ambiguous. CDR3 length equals 12 residues. The V and J ends lost 6 bases and 0 bases respectively, with 6 bases between them. The CDR3 nucleotides read TGTGCCAGCAGCCTGATCTCCTACGAGCAGTACTTC. It yields the protein CASSLISYEQYF.

The table lists this clonotype with many counts. This CDR3 reads CASSLVREADTQYF. The CDR3 DNA reads TGTGCCAGCAGCTTAGTAAGGGAGGCAGATACGCAGTATTTT. This sequence joins TRBV7-3 and TRBJ2-3; perhaps TRBD2 as D (6 bases). V was cut by 2 bases and J by 4 bases, with 10 bases left in between. CDR1 and CDR2 from the germline V gene are SGHTA and FQGTGA. This CDR3 comprises 14 residues.

This clonotype has ten or more counts. The rearrangement links TRBV6-5 to TRBJ1-4, with 7 bases fitting TRBD1. The germline V gene encodes CDR1 MNHEY and CDR2 SVGAGI. V shed 5 bases, J shed 8 bases, and the junction held 11 bases outside the gene matches. This CDR3 is built from 15 residues. In nucleotides, the CDR3 is TGTGCCAGCAGTCCCCGACAGGGAAAGGGGGAAAAACTGTTTTTT. Its protein product is CASSPRQGKGEKLFF.

In this sample, this clonotype turned up many times. The V call is TRBV7-6, the J call TRBJ2-7; D remains ambiguous. The germline V and J ends were trimmed by 5 bases and 7 bases, with 15 bases remaining between them. The CDR3 runs to 13 residues. CDR1 SGHVS and CDR2 FNYEAQ come from the germline V gene. CDR3 loop: CASSPSRDGEQYF. The DNA for the CDR3 is TGTGCCAGCAGCCCCTCTAGGGATGGAGAGCAGTACTTC. The full variable domain, rest sourced from reference TRBV7-6 and TRBJ2-7, is GAGVSQSPRYKVTKRGQDVALRCDPISGHVSLYWYRQALGQGPEFLTYFNYEAQQDKSGLPNDRFSAERPEGSISTLTIQRTEQRDSAMYRCASSPSRDGEQYFGPGTRLTVT.

This clonotype occurred a few times. This chain connects TRBV7-2 to TRBJ1-4, with TRBD1 matching over 9 bases. The length of the CDR3 is 17 residues. J was trimmed by 7 bases and V by 1 base; bases with no gene match: 10. CDR1 is SGHTA, CDR2 FQGNSA, per germline. The CDR3 coding sequence is TGTGCCAGCAGCTTAGTCGGGTCGGGACAGGGAGTTGAAAAACTGTTTTTT. Translation: CASSLVGSGQGVEKLFF.